Each of the 30 T cell receptor beta chains below was sequenced from the same sample in a study of blood T cells in healthy people across ages. A second PCR of about 7 to 12 cycles used a sample-barcoded 5' primer and a J-beta primer mix. TCRdb used MiXCR to reprocess the 5' RACE reads, holding one entry per CDR3 protein. The data show about 1.8 million distinct CDR3 sequences, roughly 52% seen once. Sample: blood. Every receptor here comes from a woman aged 40-49 years in good health.

The rearrangement joins TRBV4-1 to TRBJ2-3; the D gene is possibly TRBD2 (6 bases). CDR3 length: 16 amino acids. CDR1 is MGHRA and CDR2 is YSYEKL in the germline V gene. The V and J ends lost 2 bases and 0 bases respectively, with 12 bases between them. The CDR3 region is CASSQNRDSSTDTQYF. CDR3 coding DNA: TGCGCCAGCAGCCAAAACCGGGACTCGAGCACAGATACGCAGTATTTT.

The chain links TRBV4-3 to TRBJ1-4; D possibly corresponds to TRBD1 (6 bases). The germline V gene has CDR1 LGHNA and CDR2 YSLEER. The CDR3 length is 16 residues. Trimming left V 4 bases short and J 4 bases short, with 16 bases between. The CDR3 DNA reads as TGCGCCAGCAGCCGCCATCACGGGGGCGGTAATGAAAAACTGTTTTTT. As protein: CASSRHHGGGNEKLFF.

This clonotype has at least ten counts. The chain uses TRBV5-1 and TRBJ2-3; the D is unclear. This CDR3 contains 12 residues. V lost 1 base to trimming and J lost 6 bases, with 6 bases between them. The germline V gene encodes CDR1 SGHRS and CDR2 YFSETQ. This CDR3 is CASSLKRDTQYF. In DNA form, the CDR3 reads TGCGCCAGCAGCTTGAAGAGGGATACGCAGTATTTT.

This chain connects TRBV7-2 to TRBJ1-2; D is unclear. The CDR3 is 14 amino acids. V was clipped by 2 bases and J by 3 bases, with 10 bases between them. CDR1 SGHTA and CDR2 FQGNSA come from the germline V gene. CDR3: CASSLSQAYYGYTF. The CDR3 nucleotides are TGTGCCAGCAGCTTATCGCAGGCCTACTATGGCTACACCTTC.

J is TRBJ2-4 and V is TRBV2; 7 positions match TRBD2. Germline V gene lookup returns CDR1 SNHLY and CDR2 FYNNEI. The ends lost 5 bases at V and 4 bases at J; junction bases unmatched: 5. This CDR3 comprises 14 residues. The DNA for the CDR3 is TGTGCCAGCAGTCAAGGACTAGTTAAAAACATTCAGTACTTC. It encodes CASSQGLVKNIQYF.

This sequence joins TRBV20-1 and TRBJ2-1, with D perhaps matching TRBD2 (6 bases). Germline V gene lookup returns CDR1 DFQATT and CDR2 SNEGSKA (reference sequence). V lost 0 bases to trimming and J lost 2 bases, with 14 bases between them. The CDR3 covers 16 residues. CDR3 sequence (DNA): TGCAGTGCTAGAGATACTTCGACGGGGGCCTACAATGAGCAGTTCTTC. Its translation: CSARDTSTGAYNEQFF.

The chain carries TRBV28 and TRBJ2-1, with 11 bases fitting TRBD2. This CDR3 is 17 amino acids long. CDR1 MDHEN and CDR2 SYDVKM come from the germline V gene. J gave up 5 bases and V 1 base, and 7 bases lay outside the gene matches. CDR3 region: CASSLYPTSGEDNEQFF. The CDR3, as DNA: TGTGCCAGCAGTTTATATCCGACTAGCGGGGAGGACAATGAGCAGTTCTTC.

The rearrangement links TRBV7-8 to TRBJ2-5; 16 bases are a match to TRBD2. Germline assignment: CDR1 SGHVS and CDR2 FQNEAQ. Trimming at V came to 1 base and at J to 0 bases, leaving 5 bases not matched to a gene. This CDR3 has 19 residues. The CDR3 nucleotides are TGTGCCAGCAGCTTAGGCGGGACTAGCGGGGGGGCCTACCAAGAGACCCAGTACTTC. Translated: CASSLGGTSGGAYQETQYF.

The CDR3 region has the DNA TGTGCGGGTTGGGGTGGGGCCAACGTCCTGACTTTC. Its translation is CAGWGGANVLTF. This rearrangement joins TRBV7-9 to TRBJ2-6; D is unclear. Germline values: CDR1 SEHNR, CDR2 FQNEAQ (reference sequence). CDR3 length: 12 amino acids.

This clonotype was recorded a few times. The chain joins TRBV20-1 to TRBJ2-7, with 7 bases aligning to TRBD2. This CDR3 contains 15 residues. J was trimmed by 5 bases and V by 6 bases; bases with no gene match: 16. In germline, CDR1 is DFQATT, CDR2 SNEGSKA (reference sequence). The CDR3 region has the DNA TGCAGTGCCACGGGGAGGGCGGGGATGATTGACGAGCAGTACTTC. It encodes CSATGRAGMIDEQYF.

The chain has TRBV20-1 and TRBJ2-3, with D possibly TRBD2 on 6 matching bases. V was pared by 6 bases and J by 2 bases, with 15 bases between. The germline V gene encodes CDR1 DFQATT and CDR2 SNEGSKA (reference sequence). The CDR3 has 14 residues. The CDR3, as DNA: TGCAGTGCCGGGGGAGCGGACATCACAGATACGCAGTATTTT. Translating it yields CSAGGADITDTQYF.

The rearrangement joins TRBV6-2 or TRBV6-3 to TRBJ2-5; weak D call: TRBD2 (5 bases). The end of the DNA aligns better with TRBJ2-7, so the J call may be wrong. The CDR3 runs to 13 residues. Germline CDR1 MNHEY, CDR2 SVGEGT. CDR3 sequence reads: CASRWGFSDEQYF. The CDR3 coding sequence is TGTGCCAGCAGGTGGGGTTTTAGCGACGAGCAGTACTTC.

This clonotype was found a few times. The gene calls are TRBV5-1 and TRBJ2-7, with D perhaps TRBD1 (5 bases). V lost 4 bases, J lost 0 bases, and 11 bases lay in between. Germline V CDR1 and CDR2: SGHRS, YFSETQ. This CDR3 has 14 residues. In DNA, the CDR3 is TGCGCCAGCAGCCCCTCGACAGACTCCTACGAGCAGTACTTC. It translates to CASSPSTDSYEQYF.

This clonotype was seen a few times. J is TRBJ2-1 and V is TRBV4-1; 8 nucleotides match TRBD1. The CDR3 sequence is 15 residues long. V shed 4 bases, J shed 2 bases, and the junction held 4 bases outside the gene matches. In germline, CDR1 is MGHRA, CDR2 YSYEKL. This CDR3 reads CASSPGGNPYNEQFF. The CDR3 DNA sequence: TGCGCCAGCAGCCCAGGGGGCAATCCCTACAATGAGCAGTTCTTC.

This clonotype was detected a few times. This chain uses TRBV7-9 with TRBJ2-7; 8 nucleotides agree with TRBD1. Germline assignment: CDR1 SEHNR and CDR2 FQNEAQ (reference sequence). V lost 5 bases and J lost 5; bases outside the gene matches: 11. This CDR3 has 15 residues. This CDR3 reads CASSPGQGPFDEQYF. Here the CDR3 DNA reads TGTGCCAGCAGCCCCGGACAGGGACCTTTCGACGAGCAGTACTTC.

This clonotype occurred a few times. V gene TRBV12-3 or TRBV12-4 combines with J gene TRBJ1-2, with D possibly being TRBD1 (6 bases). The CDR3 extends over 15 amino acids. Trimming removed 5 bases from V and 8 bases from J, with 21 bases in between. In DNA form, the CDR3 reads TGTGCCAGCAGTCGGGGGGCCAAAACGGACGGAGGCTACACCTTC. It codes for CASSRGAKTDGGYTF.

The chain employs TRBV28 and TRBJ2-3, with TRBD1 as a possible D gene (5 bases). Germline V gives CDR1 MDHEN, CDR2 SYDVKM. Trimming took 10 bases from V and 2 from J, leaving 13 bases between them. The CDR3 runs 13 residues. CDR3 residues: CATEDTNTDTQYF. Here the CDR3 DNA reads TGTGCCACCGAGGACACGAACACAGATACGCAGTATTTT.

This clonotype was observed at least ten times. A much larger clone lies a single base off, so this may be a read error. V and J are TRBV9 and TRBJ2-5; D remains unclear. Trimming removed 0 bases from V and 11 bases from J, with 20 bases in between. Germline CDR1 is SGDLS and CDR2 is YYNGEE. The CDR3 is made up of 15 amino acids. The CDR3 reads CASSVGMGQLNEQYF. CDR3 nucleotide sequence: TGTGCCAGCAGCGTAGGTATGGGTCAGCTCAATGAGCAGTACTTC.

The V call is TRBV3-1, the J call TRBJ2-5; 9 nucleotides align to TRBD1. The CDR3 runs to 16 residues. The V and J ends lost 4 bases and 5 bases, in that order; junction bases with no gene match: 11. Germline CDR1 and CDR2: LGHDT and YNNKEL (reference sequence). DNA for the CDR3: TGTGCCAGCAGCCCCTATGGGACAGGGAGTACCGAGACCCAGTACTTC. Protein: CASSPYGTGSTETQYF.

This clonotype was seen a few times. This chain uses TRBV19 with TRBJ2-3, with 10 bases lining up with TRBD2. Germline trimming cut 6 bases from V and 2 bases from J; bases unmatched to any gene: 8. Germline V CDR1 and CDR2: LNHDA, SQIVND (reference sequence). This CDR3 contains 16 residues. The CDR3: CASRLAGAHSTDTQYF. CDR3 sequence (DNA): TGTGCCAGTAGGCTAGCGGGGGCCCATTCCACAGATACGCAGTATTTT.

V gene TRBV2 combines with J gene TRBJ2-3, with D unclear. From germline, CDR1 is SNHLY and CDR2 FYNNEI. The CDR3 length is 13 residues. The ends were cut back, 5 bases at V and 6 bases at J, with 12 bases in the middle. The CDR3 loop reads CASSPTFVDTQYF. DNA for the CDR3: TGTGCCAGCAGTCCCACATTTGTCGATACGCAGTATTTT. The full variable domain, completed using reference TRBV2 and TRBJ2-3, is EPEVTQTPSHQVTQMGQEVILRCVPISNHLYFYWYRQILGQKVEFLVSFYNNEISEKSEIFDDQFSVERPDGSNFTLKIRSTKLEDSAMYFCASSPTFVDTQYFGPGTRLTVL.

This chain links TRBV2 with TRBJ2-7; 9 nucleotides align to TRBD1. CDR3 length: 17 amino acids. The junction had 18 bases not matched to a gene; V was cut back by 4 bases and J by 8 bases. CDR1 is SNHLY and CDR2 is FYNNEI in the germline V gene. The CDR3 spells CASSVGTGLRSGAKQYF. The CDR3 DNA reads as TGTGCCAGCAGTGTGGGGACAGGGCTTCGGTCAGGAGCGAAGCAGTACTTC.

The V call is TRBV9, the J call TRBJ2-3, with 7 nucleotides matching TRBD2. Germline V lookup: CDR1 SGDLS, CDR2 YYNGEE. J lost 6 bases, V lost 0 bases, and 10 bases had no gene match. The CDR3 loop spans 16 amino acids. The CDR3 coding sequence is TGTGCCAGCAGCGTAGGTCACGGGAGGAGTTTGGATACGCAGTATTTT. Residues: CASSVGHGRSLDTQYF. The variable domain in full, with the rest retrieved from reference TRBV9 and TRBJ2-3, is DSGVTQTPKHLITATGQRVTLRCSPRSGDLSVYWYQQSLDQGLQFLIQYYNGEERAKGNILERFSAQQFPDLHSELNLSSLELGDSALYFCASSVGHGRSLDTQYFGPGTRLTVL.

The chain links TRBV7-2 to TRBJ1-2; D is unresolved. V was clipped by 5 bases and J by 1 base, with 17 bases between them. There are 16 residues in the CDR3. Germline lookup yields CDR1 SGHTA and CDR2 FQGNSA. DNA for the CDR3: TGTGCCAGCAGCCCGACAAGAGGACGGCTTAACTATGGCTACACCTTC. Translated, it gives CASSPTRGRLNYGYTF.

This sequence joins TRBV7-8 and TRBJ2-7; a weak D match, TRBD2 (6 bases). Between the trimmed V and J ends, which lost 6 bases and 1 base, there was a span of 16 bases. The length of the CDR3 is 15 residues. Per germline, CDR1 SGHVS and CDR2 FQNEAQ. The CDR3 coding sequence is TGTGCCAGCAGAACTTACGGGGGTGAATCCTACGAGCAGTACTTC. Translated: CASRTYGGESYEQYF.

The chain has TRBV6-2 or TRBV6-3 and TRBJ2-3; 8 nucleotides match TRBD2. The CDR3 covers 18 residues. Trimming removed 0 bases from V and 5 bases from J; junction bases left unmatched: 13. CDR1 and CDR2 from the germline V gene are MNHEY and SVGEGT. The chain's CDR3 is CASSYSTTGGPKEDTQYF. In DNA form, the CDR3 reads TGTGCCAGCAGTTACTCGACAACGGGGGGGCCTAAAGAAGATACGCAGTATTTT.

The V and J genes are TRBV20-1 and TRBJ2-7; 11 positions match TRBD2. The end of the DNA aligns better with TRBJ2-5, so the J call may be wrong. CDR3 length: 16 residues. The germline gives CDR1 DFQATT, CDR2 SNEGSKA (reference sequence). As DNA, the CDR3 is TGCAGTGCTAGAGAGCTGACTAGCGGGGACGGAGAGACCCAGTACTTC. It is translated as CSARELTSGDGETQYF.

This rearrangement joins TRBV4-2 to TRBJ2-1, with 10 bases matching TRBD2. V dropped 4 bases and J dropped 2; count of bases not matched to a gene: 8. The CDR3 sequence is 17 residues long. In germline, CDR1 is LGHNA, CDR2 YNFKEQ. The CDR3 loop is CASSPNPLAGTYNEQFF. The CDR3 DNA reads as TGTGCCAGCAGCCCTAATCCACTAGCGGGGACCTACAATGAGCAGTTCTTC.

This clonotype has only a few counts. The chain is built from TRBV7-9 and TRBJ2-6; D is uncertain. Germline V lookup: CDR1 SEHNR, CDR2 FQNEAQ (reference sequence). CDR3 length: 15 amino acids. V lost 4 bases, J lost 2 bases, and 9 bases lay in between. CDR3 loop: CASSSLKAGANVLTF. DNA for the CDR3: TGTGCCAGCAGCTCATTAAAGGCTGGGGCCAACGTCCTGACTTTC.

This clonotype was seen a handful of times. This sequence joins TRBV10-3 and TRBJ2-3; TRBD2 matches at 8 bases. This CDR3 is 17 amino acids long. Unmatched junction bases numbered 7, after V lost 1 base and J lost 1 base. CDR1 is ENHRY and CDR2 is SYGVKD in the germline V gene. The CDR3 loop is CAISEFHTLAGTDTQYF. The CDR3 nucleotides read TGTGCCATCAGTGAGTTTCACACACTAGCGGGCACAGATACGCAGTATTTT.